These 18 T cell receptor beta chains share one sample of origin, sequenced in a study of cytomegalovirus exposure and HLA in healthy donors. The PCR was carried out with 60 Vbeta primers and 13 Jbeta primers. The assay was immunoSEQ multiplex PCR, and TCRdb's table has in-frame clones only and misses some. The repertoire consists of 90,000 to 120,000 clones, with almost 80% occurring once and the leading ten covering approximately 6.3%. Sequenced: PBMCs. These receptors came from a man in his 60s in good health and CMV-seropositive.

This chain links TRBV11-3 with TRBJ2-2; no clear D. The CDR3 contains 14 residues. V was shortened by 1 base and J by 6 bases, with 9 bases between the two germline ends. CDR1 and CDR2 (germline): SGHNT, YENEEA. The CDR3 DNA is TGTGCCAGCAGCTTAGCAGGTCAAGCCGGGGAGCTGTTTTTT. Its translation: CASSLAGQAGELFF.

As to this clone: Other DNA sequences within the sample encode an identical CDR3. This chain connects TRBV18 to TRBJ1-5; the D gene is possibly TRBD1 (5 bases). Germline CDR1 and CDR2: KGHSH and LQKENI. Trimming removed 2 bases from V and 4 bases from J, with 9 bases in between. The CDR3 totals 14 residues. The DNA for the CDR3 is TGTGCCAGCTCACCAGAGGCAGGGAATCAGCCCCAGCATTTT. This sequence encodes CASSPEAGNQPQHF.

The chain joins TRBV19 to TRBJ1-5; D unclear. Trimming removed 6 bases at V and 4 bases at J, with 16 bases between. CDR3 length: 15 amino acids. Germline V CDR1 and CDR2: LNHDA, SQIVND (reference sequence). The CDR3 coding sequence is TGTGCCAGTAGGCTAAGGCAGGATCCTAATCAGCCCCAGCATTTT. It specifies CASRLRQDPNQPQHF.

The V call is TRBV6-5, the J call TRBJ2-5, with 10 bases fitting TRBD2. The ends lost 5 bases at V and 7 bases at J; junction bases unmatched: 10. The germline gives CDR1 MNHEY, CDR2 SVGAGI. CDR3 length: 15 amino acids. As DNA, the CDR3 is TGTGCCAGCAGTAGCGGGGGGGCGCCGATCCGGACCCAGTACTTC. Protein: CASSSGGAPIRTQYF.

To note about this clone: The junction and the germline gene differ at one end; a read error may be behind it. This sequence joins TRBV7-9 and TRBJ2-1; unclear D gene. Germline V lookup: CDR1 SEHNR, CDR2 FQNEAQ (reference sequence). CDR3 length equals 12 residues. CDR3 in amino acids: CSSSFQTWEQFF. CDR3 bases: TGTTCCAGCAGTTTCCAGACTTGGGAGCAGTTCTTC.

The chain couples TRBV28 to TRBJ1-5; D gene uncertain. The CDR3 is made up of 17 amino acids. Germline CDR1 MDHEN, CDR2 SYDVKM. Deletions cut 3 bases from V and 4 bases from J, with 19 bases between. CDR3 sequence: CASSFSGTRKLNQPQHF. The CDR3 DNA sequence: TGTGCCAGCAGTTTTAGCGGAACCAGGAAACTTAATCAGCCCCAGCATTTT.

This clone appeared a single time. The genes are TRBV19 and TRBJ2-6; D is perhaps TRBD1 (5 bases). This CDR3 spans 16 amino acids. CDR1 and CDR2 from the germline V gene are LNHDA and SQIVND (reference sequence). V lost 5 bases, J lost 0 bases, and 11 bases lay in between. CDR3 coding DNA: TGTGCCAGTAGTTTGACAGTGCCCTCTGGGGCCAACGTCCTGACTTTC. Translation gives CASSLTVPSGANVLTF.

The chain uses TRBV4-1 and TRBJ2-2; TRBD1 might be the D (5 bases). V was shortened by 4 bases and J by 3 bases, with 9 bases between the two germline ends. The length of the CDR3 is 14 residues. Germline V gene lookup returns CDR1 MGHRA and CDR2 YSYEKL. In DNA, the CDR3 is TGCGCCAGCAGCCTGGGCAGGGACACCGGGGAGCTGTTTTTT. Amino acid sequence: CASSLGRDTGELFF.

DNA for the CDR3: TGTGCCAGTAGCAAGGCGGCAGGGGAAGAGACCCAGTACTTC. This sequence encodes CASSKAAGEETQYF. The chain has TRBV19 and TRBJ2-5; a weak D match, TRBD1 (6 bases). Trimming took off 6 bases at V and 3 bases at J, with 14 bases between the two ends. Germline V CDR1 and CDR2: LNHDA, SQIVND (reference sequence). This CDR3 has 14 amino acids.

This chain links TRBV19 with TRBJ1-3; a weak D match, TRBD1 (5 bases). Germline V CDR1 and CDR2: LNHDA, SQIVND (reference sequence). V was clipped by 6 bases and J by 4 bases, with 19 bases between them. CDR3 length: 16 amino acids. CDR3: CASRNPSAGSGNTIYF. The DNA for the CDR3 is TGTGCCAGTAGAAACCCATCCGCAGGGTCGGGAAACACCATATATTTT. Looking up the rest from reference TRBV19 and TRBJ1-3 gives the full variable domain: DGGITQSPKYLFRKEGQNVTLSCEQNLNHDAMYWYRQDPGQGLRLIYYSQIVNDFQKGDIAEGYSVSREKKESFPLTVTSAQKNPTAFYLCASRNPSAGSGNTIYFGEGSWLTVV.

This sequence joins TRBV9 and TRBJ1-1; D may be TRBD1 (6 bases). V was pared by 0 bases and J by 1 base, with 16 bases between. The CDR3 runs to 17 residues. Germline values: CDR1 SGDLS, CDR2 YYNGEE. CDR3 DNA: TGTGCCAGCAGCGTAGTGCCGGGGGGCTATTCGAACACTGAAGCTTTCTTT. Its protein is CASSVVPGGYSNTEAFF.

This clone was detected only a few times. This rearrangement joins TRBV5-1 to TRBJ1-1; D not resolved. Between the trimmed V and J ends, which lost 0 bases and 4 bases, there was a span of 10 bases. CDR3 length: 14 amino acids. Germline V gene data show CDR1 as SGHRS and CDR2 as YFSETQ. The CDR3 bases are TGCGCCAGCAGCTTGGGATTTAGCGGCACTGAAGCTTTCTTT. Its protein is CASSLGFSGTEAFF.

This rearrangement joins TRBV5-4 to TRBJ2-3; D is perhaps TRBD2 (6 bases). The V gene's germline CDR1 is SGHNT and CDR2 YYREEE (reference sequence). V was trimmed by 5 bases and J by 2 bases, leaving 12 bases between them. The CDR3 spans 14 residues. CDR3 DNA sequence: TGTGCCAGCAGGTCGGGACTTCCCACAGATACGCAGTATTTT. Its protein product is CASRSGLPTDTQYF.

As for this clone: The sample holds other DNA sequences that translate to the same CDR3. The CDR3 region has the DNA TGCGCCAGCAGCTTGGGGGGCCTCTATGGCTACACCTTC. Residues: CASSLGGLYGYTF. V and J are TRBV5-1 and TRBJ1-2, with D perhaps TRBD1 (5 bases). The CDR3 runs to 13 residues. The V gene's germline CDR1 is SGHRS and CDR2 YFSETQ. V lost 0 bases and J lost 4, with 7 bases in between.

The CDR3 loop reads CASSLTGDNYGYTF. The CDR3 nucleotides are TGCGCCAGCAGCTTGACAGGGGATAACTATGGCTACACCTTC. V gene TRBV5-1 combines with J gene TRBJ1-2, with TRBD1 identical over 7 bases. In germline, CDR1 is SGHRS, CDR2 YFSETQ. Losses at the gene ends were 1 base for V and 1 base for J; bases not matched to a gene: 1. This CDR3 is 14 amino acids long.

This rearrangement joins TRBV5-1 to TRBJ2-3, with TRBD2 matching 13 bases. The CDR3 length is 17 residues. Germline CDR1 reads SGHRS; CDR2 reads YFSETQ. Losses at the gene ends were 2 bases for V and 2 bases for J; bases not matched to a gene: 5. The CDR3 DNA reads TGCGCCAGCAGCTTAGGGACTAGCGGGGACCCCACAGATACGCAGTATTTT. Its protein is CASSLGTSGDPTDTQYF.

The V and J genes are TRBV27 and TRBJ2-7, with 8 bases that match TRBD1. V trimming: 3 bases; J trimming: 2 bases; junction bases outside the gene matches: 6. Germline values: CDR1 MNHEY, CDR2 SMNVEV (reference sequence). This CDR3 spans 15 amino acids. The CDR3 spells CASSFWTGYPYEQYF. CDR3 DNA sequence: TGTGCCAGCAGTTTCTGGACAGGGTATCCCTACGAGCAGTACTTC.

The chain recombines TRBV19 with TRBJ2-7, with TRBD2 identical over 9 bases. Germline V CDR1 and CDR2: LNHDA, SQIVND (reference sequence). V was pared by 3 bases and J by 4 bases, with 7 bases of the junction left unmatched. The CDR3 totals 15 residues. The CDR3 nucleotides read TGTGCCAGTAGTATCGAAGCGGGGGGAAATTACGAGCAGTACTTC. Translated: CASSIEAGGNYEQYF. Full variable domain (outside the CDR3, taken from reference TRBV19 and TRBJ2-7): DGGITQSPKYLFRKEGQNVTLSCEQNLNHDAMYWYRQDPGQGLRLIYYSQIVNDFQKGDIAEGYSVSREKKESFPLTVTSAQKNPTAFYLCASSIEAGGNYEQYFGPGTRLTVT.